The rows below give T cell receptor beta chains drawn from one sample of a study of T cells in Graves' hyperthyroidism and ophthalmopathy. TCRdb re-analysed the multiplex PCR reads in MiXCR, keeping a single row per CDR3 protein. Of over 400,000 distinct CDR3 sequences detected, around a fifth appear once; the ten largest clones hold 45% to 55%. Specimen: blood. The source of these receptors is a woman in her seventies with Graves' ophthalmopathy. Both conserved end residues are part of each CDR3. Each record gives: J gene, D gene, clone size, V gene, CDR3 protein, CDR3 DNA. D genes are given only for firm matches. Not every row has a clone size; where given, it reads once, few, many or a size class.

j_call: TRBJ1-2; d_call: TRBD1; clone_size: .; v_call: TRBV20-1; cdr3_aa: CSAKSGTGAEGYTF; cdr3_nt: TGCAGTGCTAAGTCCGGGACAGGGGCGGAGGGCTACACCTTC
j_call: TRBJ2-3; d_call: TRBD1; clone_size: .; v_call: TRBV20-1; cdr3_aa: CSAPQGGGAGTQYF; cdr3_nt: TGCAGTGCCCCCCAAGGGGGCGGAGCAGGTACGCAGTATTTT
j_call: TRBJ1-1; d_call: .; clone_size: many; v_call: TRBV12-3/TRBV12-4; cdr3_aa: CASSPQGENTEAFF; cdr3_nt: TGTGCCAGCAGCCCGCAGGGAGAGAACACTGAAGCTTTCTTT
j_call: TRBJ2-1; d_call: .; clone_size: .; v_call: TRBV20-1; cdr3_aa: CSGGRARGRSNEQFF; cdr3_nt: TGCAGTGGGGGCAGGGCGCGGGGCAGGTCCAATGAGCAGTTCTTC
j_call: TRBJ2-7; d_call: .; clone_size: few; v_call: TRBV14; cdr3_aa: CASSRSGVSYEQYF; cdr3_nt: TGTGCCAGCAGCCGATCGGGCGTTTCCTACGAGCAGTACTTC
j_call: TRBJ1-1; d_call: .; clone_size: .; v_call: TRBV10-3; cdr3_aa: CAISPGFEAFF; cdr3_nt: TGTGCCATCAGCCCAGGATTTGAAGCTTTCTTT
j_call: TRBJ2-1; d_call: TRBD1; clone_size: few; v_call: TRBV28; cdr3_aa: CASSLGQSHNEQFF; cdr3_nt: TGTGCCAGCAGCTTGGGACAGAGCCACAATGAGCAGTTCTTC
j_call: TRBJ2-7; d_call: .; clone_size: few; v_call: TRBV6-1; cdr3_aa: CASSESRQVYEQYF; cdr3_nt: TGTGCCAGCAGTGAATCGCGCCAGGTCTACGAGCAGTACTTC
j_call: TRBJ1-2; d_call: TRBD1; clone_size: many; v_call: TRBV2; cdr3_aa: CASYGTDGYTF; cdr3_nt: TGTGCCAGCTATGGGACAGATGGCTACACCTTC
j_call: TRBJ1-1; d_call: .; clone_size: few; v_call: TRBV6-1; cdr3_aa: CATGTLPTEAFF; cdr3_nt: TGTGCCACCGGGACACTACCCACTGAAGCTTTCTTT
j_call: TRBJ1-2; d_call: TRBD1; clone_size: many; v_call: TRBV3-1; cdr3_aa: CASSHPTGLGYTF; cdr3_nt: TGTGCCAGCAGCCACCCGACAGGGCTGGGCTACACCTTC
j_call: TRBJ2-5; d_call: .; clone_size: many; v_call: TRBV20-1; cdr3_aa: CSAQNRSTETQYF; cdr3_nt: TGCAGTGCCCAAAATCGGAGTACAGAGACCCAGTACTTC